A single T cell receptor beta chain is shown here with its context. Its antigen remains unknown. From the reads, TCRdb called clonotypes with MiXCR, one entry per CDR3 protein. Of around 540,000 distinct CDR3 sequences in the sample, 30% to 40% were seen once. Per germline, CDR1 MNHEY and CDR2 SVGEGT. CDR3 size: 14 residues. Trimming stripped 10 bases from V and 1 base from J, with 14 bases between. This sample is part of a study of T cell repertoires in cytomegalovirus infection. On the study more broadly: Recently identified HLA-C-restricted CMV epitopes and well-studied HLA-B-restricted CMV epitopes were used by the study. Through public TCR beta signatures, both CMV infection and matching HLA type were indicated.

Regarding the study as a whole: Clonotype analysis showed dominance of the ex vivo response by HLA-C-restricted CMV-specific TCR beta clonotypes.

The V gene is TRBV6-2 or TRBV6-3, the J gene TRBJ1-5; TRBD1 is a possible D gene (6 bases). Sequences were derived from cultured PBMCs, sampled from culture after CMV antigen stimulation. The source of this sequence is a human donor in good health (CMV status not recorded). Some clones in this sample may be carry-over from other donors' samples. CDR3 in amino acids: CANNKGGSNQPQHF. In nucleotides, the CDR3 is TGTGCCAACAACAAGGGGGGGAGCAATCAGCCCCAGCATTTT.